This T cell receptor beta chain derives from a study of T cell changes during pregnancy in multiple sclerosis. Only in-frame clones appear in the TCRdb table, and some are missing; sequencing was by immunoSEQ multiplex PCR. The sample contains tens of thousands of clones, approximately 92% of which appear only once. The V and J ends lost 6 bases and 0 bases respectively, with 26 bases between them. CDR3 length equals 19 residues. The germline V gene has CDR1 SNHLY and CDR2 FYNNEI. The TCR comes from a female donor in good health, enrolled as a control in a pregnancy study. The chain employs TRBV2 and TRBJ1-1, with D perhaps TRBD1 (5 bases). The material was CD8+ T cells from peripheral blood mononuclear cells, obtained in the third trimester of pregnancy. CDR3 nucleotide sequence: TGTGCCAGCAGGGGCCGGAGGGTAGGGGCTTGGGAGTTGAACACTGAAGCTTTCTTT. This codes for CASRGRRVGAWELNTEAFF.